The 7 T cell receptor beta chains in this list originate from one sample, sequenced in a study of cytomegalovirus exposure and HLA in healthy donors. Sequencing used immunoSEQ multiplex PCR; TCRdb keeps in-frame clones, though not all of them. The table lists roughly 130,000 clones, roughly 87% of them singletons. The specimen sequenced was PBMCs. These TCRs come from a woman aged 18-29 years in good health and CMV-seropositive.

The V call is TRBV9, the J call TRBJ2-4; D is undetermined. Trimming took 3 bases from V and 6 from J, leaving 13 bases between them. The germline V gene encodes CDR1 SGDLS and CDR2 YYNGEE. This CDR3 has 14 amino acids. The chain's CDR3 is CASSAEENRNIQYF. The CDR3 DNA follows: TGTGCCAGCAGCGCCGAAGAAAACAGAAACATTCAGTACTTC.

This chain links TRBV15 with TRBJ2-6, with D possibly being TRBD1 (6 bases). The V and J ends lost 5 bases and 1 base respectively, with 12 bases between them. This CDR3 is built from 16 residues. Germline-derived CDR1 and CDR2 are LNHNV and YYDKDF (reference sequence). The CDR3 protein is CATSSGQFSGANVLTF. CDR3 nucleotide sequence: TGTGCCACCAGCTCCGGACAGTTTTCTGGGGCCAACGTCCTGACTTTC.

This clone was recorded only once. This sequence joins TRBV27 and TRBJ1-4; no reliable D call. The V and J ends lost 6 bases and 4 bases respectively, with 12 bases between them. CDR1 is MNHEY and CDR2 is SMNVEV in the germline V gene (reference sequence). The CDR3 extends over 14 amino acids. The DNA for the CDR3 is TGTGCCAGCAGCTACCTAGGAAATAATGAAAAACTGTTTTTT. It encodes CASSYLGNNEKLFF.

V and J are TRBV27 and TRBJ1-6, with D uncertain. This CDR3 region has 15 residues. V gave up 2 bases and J gave up 0 bases, with 5 bases separating them. Germline loops: CDR1 MNHEY, CDR2 SMNVEV (reference sequence). In nucleotides, the CDR3 is TGTGCCAGCAGTTTACGGAGCTCCTATAATTCACCCCTCCACTTT. Its protein product is CASSLRSSYNSPLHF.

The chain couples TRBV11-3 to TRBJ2-3, with 12 bases that match TRBD2. CDR1 and CDR2 from the germline V gene are SGHNT and YENEEA. This CDR3 has 15 amino acids. The V and J ends lost 3 bases and 8 bases, in that order; junction bases with no gene match: 6. The CDR3 nucleotides are TGTGCCAGCAGCTTGGCCCCGGGACTAGCGGGTACGCAGTATTTT. It encodes CASSLAPGLAGTQYF. The variable domain in full, completed from reference TRBV11-3 and TRBJ2-3, reads EAGVVQSPRYKIIEKKQPVAFWCNPISGHNTLYWYLQNLGQGPELLIRYENEEAVDDSQLPKDRFSAERLKGVDSTLKIQPAELGDSAVYLCASSLAPGLAGTQYFGPGTRLTVL.

This chain joins TRBV7-8 and TRBJ2-1, with 7 positions matching TRBD2. Per germline, CDR1 SGHVS and CDR2 FQNEAQ. There are 14 residues in the CDR3. The ends lost 4 bases at V and 5 bases at J; junction bases unmatched: 5. In nucleotides, the CDR3 is TGTGCCAGCAGCTCACGCCGGGAGGACAATGAGCAGTTCTTC. Translated: CASSSRREDNEQFF.

This clone was seen a single time. This chain joins TRBV4-2 and TRBJ2-3; 10 nucleotides align to TRBD2. The germline gives CDR1 LGHNA, CDR2 YNFKEQ. The J segment lost 4 bases and the V segment lost 0 bases, leaving 4 bases of the junction unmatched. This CDR3 region has 16 residues. CDR3 region: CASSQDRLAGADTQYF. CDR3 in DNA: TGTGCCAGCAGCCAAGATCGGCTAGCGGGGGCAGATACGCAGTATTTT.